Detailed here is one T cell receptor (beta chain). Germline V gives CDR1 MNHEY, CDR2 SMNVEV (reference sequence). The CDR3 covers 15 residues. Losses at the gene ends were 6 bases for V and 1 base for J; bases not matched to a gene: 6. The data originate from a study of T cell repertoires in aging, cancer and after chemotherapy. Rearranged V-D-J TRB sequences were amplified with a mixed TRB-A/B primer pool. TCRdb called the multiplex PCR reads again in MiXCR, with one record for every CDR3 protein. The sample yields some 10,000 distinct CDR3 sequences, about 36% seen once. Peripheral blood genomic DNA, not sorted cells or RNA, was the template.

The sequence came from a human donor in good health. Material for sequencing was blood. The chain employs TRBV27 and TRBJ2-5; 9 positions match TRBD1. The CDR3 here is CASRRQGVPQETQYF. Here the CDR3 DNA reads TGTGCCAGCAGGAGACAGGGGGTTCCCCAAGAGACCCAGTACTTC.